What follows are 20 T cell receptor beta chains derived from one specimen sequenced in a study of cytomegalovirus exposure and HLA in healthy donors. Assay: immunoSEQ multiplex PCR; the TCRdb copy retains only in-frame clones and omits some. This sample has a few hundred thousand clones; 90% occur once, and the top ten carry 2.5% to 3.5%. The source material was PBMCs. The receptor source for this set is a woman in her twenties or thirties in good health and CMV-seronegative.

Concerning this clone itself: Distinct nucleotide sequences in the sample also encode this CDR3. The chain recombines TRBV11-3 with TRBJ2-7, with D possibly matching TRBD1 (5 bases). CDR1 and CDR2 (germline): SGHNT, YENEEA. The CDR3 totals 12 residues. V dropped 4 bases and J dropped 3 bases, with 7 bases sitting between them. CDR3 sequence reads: CASSSTGYEQYF. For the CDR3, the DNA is TGTGCCAGCAGCTCCACAGGCTACGAGCAGTACTTC.

CDR3 region: CASSLGRGTNEKLFF. CDR3 bases: TGTGCCAGCAGCTTGGGACGGGGAACTAATGAAAAACTGTTTTTT. This chain connects TRBV7-6 to TRBJ1-4; D is possibly TRBD1 (5 bases). The germline gives CDR1 SGHVS, CDR2 FNYEAQ. CDR3 size: 15 residues. V lost 3 bases, J lost 1 base, and 9 bases lay in between. The full variable domain, its missing parts supplied by reference TRBV7-6 and TRBJ1-4, is GAGVSQSPRYKVTKRGQDVALRCDPISGHVSLYWYRQALGQGPEFLTYFNYEAQQDKSGLPNDRFSAERPEGSISTLTIQRTEQRDSAMYRCASSLGRGTNEKLFFGSGTQLSVL.

This CDR3 reads CASSPQRFGRSSYNEQFF. The DNA for the CDR3 is TGTGCCAGCTCACCACAAAGGTTTGGACGAAGCTCCTACAATGAGCAGTTCTTC. The rearrangement links TRBV18 to TRBJ2-1; D unresolved. The ends were cut back, 1 base at V and 0 bases at J, with 16 bases in the middle. Germline CDR1 reads KGHSH; CDR2 reads LQKENI. There are 18 residues in the CDR3.

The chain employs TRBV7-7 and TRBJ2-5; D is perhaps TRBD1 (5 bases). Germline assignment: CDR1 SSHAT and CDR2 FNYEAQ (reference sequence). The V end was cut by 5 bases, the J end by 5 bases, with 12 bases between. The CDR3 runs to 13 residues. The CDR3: CASSNRIGETQYF. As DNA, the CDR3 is TGTGCCAGCAGCAACAGGATTGGGGAGACCCAGTACTTC.

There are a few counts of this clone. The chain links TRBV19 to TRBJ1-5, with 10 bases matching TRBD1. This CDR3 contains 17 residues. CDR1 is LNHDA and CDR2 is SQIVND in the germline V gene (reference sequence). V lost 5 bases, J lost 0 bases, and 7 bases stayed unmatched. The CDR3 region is CASSGTGDVHSNQPQHF. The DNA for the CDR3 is TGTGCCAGTAGTGGGACAGGGGACGTTCATAGCAATCAGCCCCAGCATTTT.

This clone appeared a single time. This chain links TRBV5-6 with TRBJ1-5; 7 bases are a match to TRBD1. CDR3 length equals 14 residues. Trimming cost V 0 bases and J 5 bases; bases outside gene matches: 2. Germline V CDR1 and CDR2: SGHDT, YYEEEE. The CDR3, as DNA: TGTGCCAGCAGCTTGGACAGGGGACATCAGCCCCAGCATTTT. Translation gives CASSLDRGHQPQHF.

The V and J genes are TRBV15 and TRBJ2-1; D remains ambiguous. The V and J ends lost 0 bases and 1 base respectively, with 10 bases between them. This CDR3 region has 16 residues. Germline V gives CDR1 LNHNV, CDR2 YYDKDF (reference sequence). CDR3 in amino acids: CATSREKFKSYNEQFF. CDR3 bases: TGTGCCACCAGCAGAGAGAAGTTCAAGTCCTACAATGAGCAGTTCTTC.

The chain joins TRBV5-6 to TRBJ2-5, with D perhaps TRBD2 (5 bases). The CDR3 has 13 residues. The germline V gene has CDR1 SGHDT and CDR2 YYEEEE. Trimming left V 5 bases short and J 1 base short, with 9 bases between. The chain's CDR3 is CASRGSPQETQYF. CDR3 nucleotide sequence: TGTGCCAGCAGAGGGAGCCCCCAAGAGACCCAGTACTTC.

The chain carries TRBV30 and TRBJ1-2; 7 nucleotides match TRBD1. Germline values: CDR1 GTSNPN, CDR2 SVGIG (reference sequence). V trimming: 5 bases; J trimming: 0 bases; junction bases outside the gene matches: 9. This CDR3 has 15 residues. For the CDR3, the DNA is TGTGCCTGGGGGAGGACAGGAGTTTCTAACTATGGCTACACCTTC. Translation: CAWGRTGVSNYGYTF.

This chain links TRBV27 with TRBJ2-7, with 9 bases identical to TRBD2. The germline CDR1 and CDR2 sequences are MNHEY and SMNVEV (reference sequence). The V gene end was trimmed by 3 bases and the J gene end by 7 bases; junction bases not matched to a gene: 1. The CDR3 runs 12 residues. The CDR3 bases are TGTGCCAGCAGTTTTAGCGGGGGAGAGCAGTACTTC. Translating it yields CASSFSGGEQYF.

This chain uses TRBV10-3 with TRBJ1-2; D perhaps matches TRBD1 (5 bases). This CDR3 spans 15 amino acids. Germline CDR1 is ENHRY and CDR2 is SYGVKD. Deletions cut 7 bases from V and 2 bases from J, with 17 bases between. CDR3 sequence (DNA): TGTGCCATCACCAGTGACAGTCAAATCAACTATGGCTACACCTTC. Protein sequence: CAITSDSQINYGYTF.

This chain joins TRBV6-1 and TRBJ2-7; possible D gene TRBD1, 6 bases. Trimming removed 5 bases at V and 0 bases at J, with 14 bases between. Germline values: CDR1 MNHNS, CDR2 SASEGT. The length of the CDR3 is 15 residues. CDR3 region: CASSHRDTSSYEQYF. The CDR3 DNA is TGTGCCAGCAGTCACCGGGACACCAGCTCCTACGAGCAGTACTTC.

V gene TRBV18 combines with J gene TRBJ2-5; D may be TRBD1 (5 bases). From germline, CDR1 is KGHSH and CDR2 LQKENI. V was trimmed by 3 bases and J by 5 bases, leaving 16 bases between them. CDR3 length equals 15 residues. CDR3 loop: CASSPTRDIDETQYF. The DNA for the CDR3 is TGTGCCAGCTCACCTACCAGGGATATAGATGAGACCCAGTACTTC. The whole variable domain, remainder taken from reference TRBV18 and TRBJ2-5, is NAGVMQNPRHLVRRRGQEARLRCSPMKGHSHVYWYRQLPEEGLKFMVYLQKENIIDESGMPKERFSAEFPKEGPSILRIQQVVRGDSAAYFCASSPTRDIDETQYFGPGTRLLVL.

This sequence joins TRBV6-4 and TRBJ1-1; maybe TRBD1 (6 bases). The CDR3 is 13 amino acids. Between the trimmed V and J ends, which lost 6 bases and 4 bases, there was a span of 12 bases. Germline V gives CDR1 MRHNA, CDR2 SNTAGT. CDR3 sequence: CASRGEGGTEAFF. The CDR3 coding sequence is TGTGCCAGCAGGGGGGAAGGGGGCACTGAAGCTTTCTTT.

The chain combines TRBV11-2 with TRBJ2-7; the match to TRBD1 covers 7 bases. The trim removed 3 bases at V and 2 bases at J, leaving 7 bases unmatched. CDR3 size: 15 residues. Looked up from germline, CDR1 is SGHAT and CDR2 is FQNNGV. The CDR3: CASSLDRPSAYEQYF. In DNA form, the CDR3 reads TGTGCCAGCAGCTTGGACAGGCCAAGCGCCTACGAGCAGTACTTC.

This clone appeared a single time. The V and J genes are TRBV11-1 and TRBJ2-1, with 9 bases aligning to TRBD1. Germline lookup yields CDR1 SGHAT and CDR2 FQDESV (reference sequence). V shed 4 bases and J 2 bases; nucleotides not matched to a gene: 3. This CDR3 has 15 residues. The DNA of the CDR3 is TGTGCCAGCAGCTCCGGACAGGGGACCTACAATGAGCAGTTCTTC. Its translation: CASSSGQGTYNEQFF.

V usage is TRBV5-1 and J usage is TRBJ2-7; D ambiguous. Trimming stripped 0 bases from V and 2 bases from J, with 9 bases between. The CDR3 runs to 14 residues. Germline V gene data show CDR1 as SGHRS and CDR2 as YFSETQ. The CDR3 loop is CASSLEGGTYEQYF. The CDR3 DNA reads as TGCGCCAGCAGCTTGGAGGGCGGAACCTACGAGCAGTACTTC.

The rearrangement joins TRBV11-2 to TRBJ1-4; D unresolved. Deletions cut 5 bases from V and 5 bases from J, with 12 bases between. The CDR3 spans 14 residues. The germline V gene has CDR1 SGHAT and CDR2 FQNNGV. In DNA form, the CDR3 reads TGTGCCAGCAGCCCACCGGAATTAAATGAAAAACTGTTTTTT. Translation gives CASSPPELNEKLFF.

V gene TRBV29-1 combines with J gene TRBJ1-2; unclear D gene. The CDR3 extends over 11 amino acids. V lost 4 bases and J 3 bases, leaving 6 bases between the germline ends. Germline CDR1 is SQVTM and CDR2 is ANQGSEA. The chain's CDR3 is CSVGLDYGYTF. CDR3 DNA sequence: TGCAGCGTTGGATTGGACTATGGCTACACCTTC.

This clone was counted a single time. The CDR3 spells CASSSRLLTDTQYF. The CDR3 nucleotides are TGTGCCAGCAGCTCCCGCCTCTTGACAGATACGCAGTATTTT. The chain links TRBV7-2 to TRBJ2-3; D is unresolved. Germline values: CDR1 SGHTA, CDR2 FQGNSA. Trimming removed 4 bases from V and 3 bases from J, with 11 bases in between. The CDR3 runs to 14 residues.